This TCR beta chain was sequenced in a study of liver allograft versus peripheral blood T cells. Overall study: Transplanted-liver T cell receptor repertoires were compared with recipients' peripheral blood repertoires.

Looked up from germline, CDR1 is SNHLY and CDR2 is FYNNEI. The V end was cut by 5 bases, the J end by 6 bases, with 8 bases between. There are 11 residues in the CDR3. Study results and limitations: Liver allograft repertoires of T cell receptors reportedly diverged from peripheral blood repertoires.

This clonotype was counted between two and nine times. Its cognate antigen is unknown. TCRdb processed the reads anew with MiXCR; each CDR3 protein has one entry. The profile shows approximately 500 distinct CDR3 sequences, approximately 9.8% of them singletons. V usage is TRBV2 and J usage is TRBJ2-7, with D perhaps matching TRBD2 (5 bases). This sequence was found in a human patient who had a liver transplant. The T cells may partly be graft donor cells. This chain's CDR3 is CASSRDFEQYF. The CDR3 bases are TGTGCCAGCAGTCGGGATTTCGAGCAGTACTTC.